This T cell receptor beta chain emerged from a study of T cell clones after liver transplantation. Study summary: Post-transplant blood was tracked for graft-donor-reactive T cell clones identified in a pre-transplant mixed lymphocyte reaction. Three of eight recipients were HCV-positive; others had non-autoimmune, non-viral indications. Subjects received no induction therapy and standard immunosuppression until randomization at 12-24 months post-transplant.

The protocol was immunoSEQ multiplex PCR, while the TCRdb copy is restricted to in-frame clones and leaves out a portion. The table includes 70,000 or so clones, 90% detected once. The length of the CDR3 is 13 residues. V shed 3 bases and J shed 7 bases, with 10 bases lying between them. Germline V gives CDR1 SGDLS, CDR2 YYNGEE. This sequence was found in a human donor who received a liver transplant. The V call is TRBV9, the J call TRBJ2-2; the D is unclear. This specimen consisted of CD4+ T cells from blood, obtained before liver transplant. The CDR3 is CASSASLVGELFF. The DNA for the CDR3 is TGTGCCAGCAGCGCTTCCTTGGTCGGGGAGCTGTTTTTT.